This TCR beta chain is from a study of siplizumab effects on memory and regulatory T cells. General study findings and limits: Greater diversity than memory cells seemed evident in naive T cells, which also appeared to be major alloresponse contributors.

Profiling relied on immunoSEQ multiplex PCR, and the TCRdb table lists in-frame clones only, not all of them. There are roughly 10,000 clones in the sample; 43% occur only once, and about 10% lies in the top ten. This clone was detected ten times or more. Its matching antigen is unknown. Cells that made up the mixed lymphocyte reaction were cocultured at 37°C for 6 to 7 days. The ends were cut back, 3 bases at V and 0 bases at J, with 15 bases in the middle. The CDR3 is 17 amino acids. The gene calls are TRBV23-1 and TRBJ1-3, with D perhaps TRBD1 (6 bases). TRBV23-1 is identified as an open reading frame with a role that is uncertain. The receptor was derived from a human donor in good health; the cells came from an allogeneic mixed lymphocyte reaction. The sample was CFSE-low (dividing) CD8+ T cells sorted from an allogeneic mixed lymphocyte reaction. The CDR3, as DNA: TGCGCCAGCAGTCATGAGGGGGGGGACGACTCTGGAAACACCATATATTTT. This codes for CASSHEGGDDSGNTIYF.